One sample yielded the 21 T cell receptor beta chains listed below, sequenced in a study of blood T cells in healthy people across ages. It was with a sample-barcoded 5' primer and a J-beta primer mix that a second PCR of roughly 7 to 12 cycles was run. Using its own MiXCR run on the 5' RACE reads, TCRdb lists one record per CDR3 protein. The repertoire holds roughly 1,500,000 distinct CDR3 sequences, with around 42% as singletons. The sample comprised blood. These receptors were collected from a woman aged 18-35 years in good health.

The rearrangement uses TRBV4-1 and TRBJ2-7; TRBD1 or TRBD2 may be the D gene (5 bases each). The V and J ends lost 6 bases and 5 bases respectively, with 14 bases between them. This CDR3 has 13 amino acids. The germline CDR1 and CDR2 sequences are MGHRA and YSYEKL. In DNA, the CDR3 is TGCGCCAGCAGTCCGGCGAGGGGCCACGAGCAGTACTTC. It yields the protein CASSPARGHEQYF.

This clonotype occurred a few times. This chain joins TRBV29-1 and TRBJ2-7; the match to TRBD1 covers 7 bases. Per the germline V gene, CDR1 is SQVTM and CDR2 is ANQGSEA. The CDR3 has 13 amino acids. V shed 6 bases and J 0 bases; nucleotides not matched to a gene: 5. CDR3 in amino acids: CSVGDSSSYEQYF. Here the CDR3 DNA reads TGCAGCGTGGGGGACAGCAGCTCCTACGAGCAGTACTTC.

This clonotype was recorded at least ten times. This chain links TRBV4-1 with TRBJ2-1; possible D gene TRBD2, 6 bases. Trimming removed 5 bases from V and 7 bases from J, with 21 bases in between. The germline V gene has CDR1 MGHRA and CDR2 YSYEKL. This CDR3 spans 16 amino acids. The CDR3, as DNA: TGCGCCAGCAGCTCGGGGGTCCTAGCGACAATGAATGAGCAGTTCTTC. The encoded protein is CASSSGVLATMNEQFF.

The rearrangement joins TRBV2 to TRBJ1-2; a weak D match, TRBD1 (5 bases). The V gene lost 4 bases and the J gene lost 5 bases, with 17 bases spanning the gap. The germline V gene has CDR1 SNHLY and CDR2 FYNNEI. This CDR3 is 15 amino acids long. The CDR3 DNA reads TGTGCCAGCAGTGGAGGGACCCAGGGCTTGTATGGCTACACCTTC. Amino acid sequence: CASSGGTQGLYGYTF. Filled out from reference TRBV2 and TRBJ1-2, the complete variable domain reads EPEVTQTPSHQVTQMGQEVILRCVPISNHLYFYWYRQILGQKVEFLVSFYNNEISEKSEIFDDQFSVERPDGSNFTLKIRSTKLEDSAMYFCASSGGTQGLYGYTFGSGTRLTVV.

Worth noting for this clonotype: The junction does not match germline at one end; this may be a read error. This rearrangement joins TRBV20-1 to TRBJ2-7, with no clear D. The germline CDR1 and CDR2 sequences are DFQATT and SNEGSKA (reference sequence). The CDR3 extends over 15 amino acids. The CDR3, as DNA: TGCAGTGCTAGGCAGACGTGGTCTCCCCAATACGGGCAGTACTTC. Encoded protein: CSARQTWSPQYGQYF.

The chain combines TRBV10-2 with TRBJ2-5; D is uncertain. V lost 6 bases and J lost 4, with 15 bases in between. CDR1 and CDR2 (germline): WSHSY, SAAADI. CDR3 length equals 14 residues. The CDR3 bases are TGCGCCAGCAGATCTCCGGGCCAAAGAGAGACCCAGTACTTC. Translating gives CASRSPGQRETQYF.

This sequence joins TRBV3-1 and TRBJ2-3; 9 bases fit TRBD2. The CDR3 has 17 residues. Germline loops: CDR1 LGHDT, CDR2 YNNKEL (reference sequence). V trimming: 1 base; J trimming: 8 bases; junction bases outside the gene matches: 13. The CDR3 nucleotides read TGTGCCAGCAGCCAAGTGCACTGGGCGGGGGGGGCCCTTACGCAGTATTTT. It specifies CASSQVHWAGGALTQYF.

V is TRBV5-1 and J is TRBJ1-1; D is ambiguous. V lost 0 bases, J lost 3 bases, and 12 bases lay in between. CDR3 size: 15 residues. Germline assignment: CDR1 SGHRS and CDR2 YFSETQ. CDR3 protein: CASSLVGSTYTEAFF. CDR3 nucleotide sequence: TGCGCCAGCAGCTTGGTAGGCAGCACCTACACTGAAGCTTTCTTT.

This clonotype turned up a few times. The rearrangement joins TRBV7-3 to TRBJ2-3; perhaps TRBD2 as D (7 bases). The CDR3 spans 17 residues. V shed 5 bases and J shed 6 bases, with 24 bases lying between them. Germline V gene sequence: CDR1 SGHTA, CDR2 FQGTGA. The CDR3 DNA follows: TGTGCCAGCAGCAATAACCTTATGGGGGGGCCAGGGGATACGCAGTATTTT. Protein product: CASSNNLMGGPGDTQYF.

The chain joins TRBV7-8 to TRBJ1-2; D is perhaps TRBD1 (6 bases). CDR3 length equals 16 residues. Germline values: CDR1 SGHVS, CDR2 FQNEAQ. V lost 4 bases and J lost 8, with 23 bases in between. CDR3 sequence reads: CASSSRVWGAIGGYTF. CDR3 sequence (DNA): TGTGCCAGCAGCTCCCGCGTTTGGGGGGCGATAGGAGGCTACACCTTC.

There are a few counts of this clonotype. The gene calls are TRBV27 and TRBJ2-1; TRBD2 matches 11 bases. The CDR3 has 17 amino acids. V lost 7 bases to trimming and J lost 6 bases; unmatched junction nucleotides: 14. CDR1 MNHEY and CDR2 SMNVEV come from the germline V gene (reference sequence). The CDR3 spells CASKIGTSGGGVNEQFF. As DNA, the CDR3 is TGTGCCAGCAAAATCGGGACTAGCGGAGGGGGGGTCAATGAGCAGTTCTTC.

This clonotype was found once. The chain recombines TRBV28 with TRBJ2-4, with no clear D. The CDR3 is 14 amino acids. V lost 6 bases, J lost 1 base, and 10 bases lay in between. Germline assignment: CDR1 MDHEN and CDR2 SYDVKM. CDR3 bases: TGTGCCAGCAGGGAAGGCTTCGCCAAAAACATTCAGTACTTC. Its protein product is CASREGFAKNIQYF.

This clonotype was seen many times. CDR3 residues: CASSGPTSATEIEQFF. DNA of the CDR3: TGCGCCAGCAGCGGTCCGACTAGCGCAACAGAGATAGAGCAGTTCTTC. This chain links TRBV5-1 with TRBJ2-1; 8 bases are a match to TRBD2. The CDR3 is 16 residues long. The junction had 16 bases not matched to a gene; V was cut back by 4 bases and J by 10 bases. Germline values: CDR1 SGHRS, CDR2 YFSETQ.

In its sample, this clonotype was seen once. CDR3 loop: CSASGAEGPGEQYF. In nucleotides, the CDR3 is TGCAGTGCTAGTGGCGCGGAGGGCCCGGGAGAGCAGTACTTC. This chain joins TRBV20-1 and TRBJ2-1; tentative D call: TRBD2 (6 bases). The DNA end is more similar to TRBJ2-7, so the J call may be wrong. The CDR3 extends over 14 amino acids. The germline gives CDR1 DFQATT, CDR2 SNEGSKA (reference sequence).

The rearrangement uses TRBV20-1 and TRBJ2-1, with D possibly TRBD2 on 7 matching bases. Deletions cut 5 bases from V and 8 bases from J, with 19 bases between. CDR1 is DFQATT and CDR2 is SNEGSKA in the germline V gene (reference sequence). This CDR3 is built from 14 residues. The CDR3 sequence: CSAPGSGGRDEQFF. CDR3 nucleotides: TGCAGTGCTCCAGGGTCGGGGGGCCGAGATGAGCAGTTCTTC.

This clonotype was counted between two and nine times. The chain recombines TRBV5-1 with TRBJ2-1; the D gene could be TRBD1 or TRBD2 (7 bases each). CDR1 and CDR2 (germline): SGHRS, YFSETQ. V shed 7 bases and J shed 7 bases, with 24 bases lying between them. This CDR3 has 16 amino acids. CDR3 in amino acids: CASLGRSRGVENEQFF. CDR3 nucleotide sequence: TGCGCCAGCCTCGGGAGGAGCAGGGGGGTGGAAAATGAGCAGTTCTTC.

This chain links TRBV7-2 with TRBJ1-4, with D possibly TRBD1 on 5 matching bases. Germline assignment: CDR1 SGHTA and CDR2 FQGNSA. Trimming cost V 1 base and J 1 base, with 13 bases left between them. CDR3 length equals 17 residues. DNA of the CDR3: TGTGCCAGCAGCTTAGTTGGGGGGGGAGTAACTAATGAAAAACTGTTTTTT. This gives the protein CASSLVGGGVTNEKLFF.

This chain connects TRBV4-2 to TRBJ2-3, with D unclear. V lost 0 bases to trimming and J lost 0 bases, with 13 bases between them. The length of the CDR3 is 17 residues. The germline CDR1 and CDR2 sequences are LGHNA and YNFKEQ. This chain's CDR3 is CASSQDPQSLSTDTQYF. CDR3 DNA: TGTGCCAGCAGCCAAGATCCCCAGTCCCTTAGCACAGATACGCAGTATTTT.

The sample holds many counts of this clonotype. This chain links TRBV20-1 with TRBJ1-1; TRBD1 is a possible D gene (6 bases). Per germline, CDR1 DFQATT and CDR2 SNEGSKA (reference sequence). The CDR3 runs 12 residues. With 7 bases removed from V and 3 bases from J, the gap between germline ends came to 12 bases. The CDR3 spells CSGVSGDTEAFF. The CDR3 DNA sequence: TGCAGTGGGGTTTCAGGGGACACTGAAGCTTTCTTT.

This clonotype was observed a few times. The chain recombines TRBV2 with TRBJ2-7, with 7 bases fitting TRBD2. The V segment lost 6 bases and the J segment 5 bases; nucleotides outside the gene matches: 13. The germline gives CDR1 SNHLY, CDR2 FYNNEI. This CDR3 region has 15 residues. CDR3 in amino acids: CASSGSVAGVNEQYF. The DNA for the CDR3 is TGTGCCAGCAGCGGGTCTGTTGCGGGAGTCAACGAGCAGTACTTC.

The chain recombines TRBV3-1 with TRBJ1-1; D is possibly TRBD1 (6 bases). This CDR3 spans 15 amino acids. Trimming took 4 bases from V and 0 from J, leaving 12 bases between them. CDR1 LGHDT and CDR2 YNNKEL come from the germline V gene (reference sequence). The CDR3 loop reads CASSRGGGMNTEAFF. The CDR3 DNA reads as TGTGCCAGCAGCCGGGGGGGCGGGATGAACACTGAAGCTTTCTTT.